This TCR beta chain was recorded in a study of beta chain features in type 1 diabetes. Reverse transcribing all isolated RNA meant expressed TCRB transcripts were sequenced. Clones were sequenced by immunoSEQ multiplex PCR, and TCRdb holds only the in-frame ones, with some missing. The sample lists 250,000 or so clones, 20% occurring once. The length of the CDR3 is 14 residues. Germline values: CDR1 LNHDA, CDR2 SQIVND (reference sequence). V was clipped by 7 bases and J by 10 bases; unmatched bases: 10. Study-wide findings and caveats: In the patient group, naive, central memory and Treg TCRB repertoires seemed more alike than in the healthy donor group. A potential PCR bias toward shorter templates would be equal in patient and control samples. In every one of the four CD4+ subsets, TCRB CDR3s were moderately but significantly shorter in Type 1 diabetes patients.

This clone was observed a handful of times. Its target is not known. The rearrangement uses TRBV19 and TRBJ2-1, with 10 nucleotides matching TRBD2. The specimen sequenced was naive CD4+ T cells from blood. The receptor was isolated from a woman in her thirties or forties with type 1 diabetes. This CDR3 reads CASKEREGRREQFF. DNA for the CDR3: TGTGCCAGTAAGGAGCGGGAGGGCAGGAGAGAGCAGTTCTTC.